The entry that follows covers one T cell receptor (beta chain) sequence. The antigen is undetermined. Profiling relied on immunoSEQ multiplex PCR, and the TCRdb table lists in-frame clones only, not all of them. This sample has roughly 500,000 clones, with about 88% found just once. The sample is drawn from a study of Ad26.COV2.S vaccination and SARS-CoV-2 variants. At the level of the study: COV1001, an Ad26.COV2.S trial, supplied this vaccine-arm donor. Each vaccinee took Ad26.COV2.S intramuscularly, once or twice 56 days apart. Study observations and caveats: Those who received vaccine or placebo ended up with similar non-spike TCR breadth. The TCR breadth and depth analyses may have produced an underestimate of total T cell responses.

The treatment denotes: 19 received Ad26.COV2.S at low or high dose, single or two shots; a few received placebo; per-sample allocation not given. Samples were taken on day 63 after the first vaccine or placebo injection. V was shortened by 2 bases and J by 5 bases, with 4 bases between the two germline ends. Germline CDR1 reads SGHRS; CDR2 reads YFSETQ. The CDR3 totals 11 residues. The sequencing used peripheral blood, collected in a trial of Ad26.COV2.S vaccine versus placebo. The source is a person between 18 and 65 years old who received the Ad26.COV2.S COVID-19 vaccine or a placebo. The chain uses TRBV5-1 and TRBJ2-5; D remains ambiguous. The DNA for the CDR3 is TGCGCCAGCAGCTTTTTGGAGACCCAGTACTTC. Protein product: CASSFLETQYF.